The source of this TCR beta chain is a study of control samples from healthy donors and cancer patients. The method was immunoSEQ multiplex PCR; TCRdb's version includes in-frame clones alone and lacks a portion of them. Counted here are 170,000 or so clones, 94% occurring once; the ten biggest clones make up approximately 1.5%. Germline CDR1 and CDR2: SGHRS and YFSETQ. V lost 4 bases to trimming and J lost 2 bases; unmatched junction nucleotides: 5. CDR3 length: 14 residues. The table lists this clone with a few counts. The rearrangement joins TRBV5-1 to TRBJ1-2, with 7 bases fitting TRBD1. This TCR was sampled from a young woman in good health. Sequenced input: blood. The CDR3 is CASSPRTGNYGYTF. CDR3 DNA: TGCGCCAGCAGCCCTCGGACAGGCAACTATGGCTACACCTTC.